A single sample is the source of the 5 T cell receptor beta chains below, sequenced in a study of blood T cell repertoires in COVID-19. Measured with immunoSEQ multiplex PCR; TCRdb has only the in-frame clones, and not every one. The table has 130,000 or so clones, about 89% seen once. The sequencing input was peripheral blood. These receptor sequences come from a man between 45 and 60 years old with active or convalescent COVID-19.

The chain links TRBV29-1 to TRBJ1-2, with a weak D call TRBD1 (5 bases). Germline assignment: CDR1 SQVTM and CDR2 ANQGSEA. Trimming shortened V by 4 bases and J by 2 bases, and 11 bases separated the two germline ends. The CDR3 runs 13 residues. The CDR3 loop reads CSVVAGSNYGYTF. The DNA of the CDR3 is TGCAGCGTTGTTGCAGGGTCGAACTATGGCTACACCTTC.

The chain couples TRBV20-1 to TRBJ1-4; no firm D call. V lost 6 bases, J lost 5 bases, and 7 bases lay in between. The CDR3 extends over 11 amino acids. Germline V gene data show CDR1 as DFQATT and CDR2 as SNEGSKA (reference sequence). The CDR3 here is CSATPNEKLFF. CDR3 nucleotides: TGCAGTGCAACACCGAATGAAAAACTGTTTTTT.

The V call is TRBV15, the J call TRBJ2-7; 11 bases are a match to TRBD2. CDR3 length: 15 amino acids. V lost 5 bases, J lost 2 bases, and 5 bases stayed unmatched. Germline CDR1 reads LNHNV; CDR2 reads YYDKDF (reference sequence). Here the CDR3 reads CATSQSSGRAYEQYF. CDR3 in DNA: TGTGCCACCAGCCAAAGTAGCGGGAGGGCCTACGAGCAGTACTTC.

The CDR3 bases are TGTGCCACCAGCAGAAATAGCGGGAGGAACAATGAGCAGTTCTTC. Translating it yields CATSRNSGRNNEQFF. The gene calls are TRBV15 and TRBJ2-1; 10 nucleotides agree with TRBD2. This CDR3 has 15 residues. Germline V CDR1 and CDR2: LNHNV, YYDKDF (reference sequence). Germline trimming cut 2 bases from V and 5 bases from J; bases unmatched to any gene: 3.

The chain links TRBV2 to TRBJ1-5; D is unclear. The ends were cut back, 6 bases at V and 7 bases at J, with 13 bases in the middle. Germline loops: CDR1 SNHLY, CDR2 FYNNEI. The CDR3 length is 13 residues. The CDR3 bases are TGTGCCAGCAGCTTAATGTTCTTCCAGCCCCAGCATTTT. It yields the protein CASSLMFFQPQHF.